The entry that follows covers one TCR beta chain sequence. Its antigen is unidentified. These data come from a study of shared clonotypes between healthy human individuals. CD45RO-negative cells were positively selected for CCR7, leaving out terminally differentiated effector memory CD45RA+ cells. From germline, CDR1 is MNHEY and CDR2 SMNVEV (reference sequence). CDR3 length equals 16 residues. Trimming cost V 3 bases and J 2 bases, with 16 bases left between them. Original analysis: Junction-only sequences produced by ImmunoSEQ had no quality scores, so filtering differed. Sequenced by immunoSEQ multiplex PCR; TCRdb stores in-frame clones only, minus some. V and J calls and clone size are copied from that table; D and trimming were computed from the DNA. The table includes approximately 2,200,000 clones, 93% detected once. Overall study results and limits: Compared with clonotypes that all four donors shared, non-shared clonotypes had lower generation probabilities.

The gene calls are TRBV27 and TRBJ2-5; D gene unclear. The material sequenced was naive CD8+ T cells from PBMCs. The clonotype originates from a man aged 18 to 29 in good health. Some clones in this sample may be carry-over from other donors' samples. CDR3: CASSFSVTGVQETQYF. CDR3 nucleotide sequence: TGTGCCAGCAGTTTCTCAGTGACGGGCGTTCAAGAGACCCAGTACTTC.